The TCR beta chain described here comes from a study of T cell responses to AZD1222 COVID-19 vaccine (dated by TCRdb to the early 2020s). Study-wide context: TCR sequencing was performed for roughly 250 trial participants, of whom 200 to 220 were given two doses of AZD1222 and some 25 were given two doses of MenACWY control vaccine. Trial participants were enrolled by age into 18-55, 56-69 and 70-plus year subgroups, with roughly 150, 30 and 60 TCR-sequenced participants respectively. Broader findings and caveats from the paper: Only a handful of AZD1222 recipients were SARS-CoV-2 seropositive at baseline, limiting conclusions about previously exposed vaccinees. CD4 TCRs associated with the vaccine covered the entire spike protein, and the dominant responses were in regions 160-218 and 743-854. Nearly half of unique spike-specific TCRs reportedly recognized epitopes outside regions mutated in the B.1.351 and B.1.1.7 variants. Participants were mostly white British and included more females than males, and it was suggested by the authors that clonal diversity may have been underestimated. No day 14 peak-response samples were available, so repertoires were characterized only after the peak T cell response. The 56-69-year group was small, and its depth increase did not reach significance, likely because of low power. Spike-specific TCR breadth and depth rose significantly after two AZD1222 doses compared with day 0 and with MenACWY recipients.

Remarks on this clone: It lacks a known antigen. It has no much larger one-base neighbor in the sample; base qualities were not kept.

The CDR3 regions of human TCRbeta chains were analyzed by immunosequencing. In the original analysis: Repertoire TCRs were matched against a reference library of SARS-CoV-2-specific TCRs generated with the MIRA antigen-specificity platform. Breadth meant the fraction of unique TCRs that were SARS-CoV-2-associated, whereas depth meant the fraction of total T cells that were SARS-CoV-2-associated. Using the MIRA data, each spike-specific TCR was mapped to the spike region that the TCR reacts to and placed in a CD4 or CD8 class. Log10-transformed breadth and depth values were compared by one-way ANOVA with Sidak's multiple comparisons tests. In TCRdb, the immuneACCESS table is reduced to in-frame sequences with V and J assigned. These tables do not hold every clone; where another copy was compared, an unresolved V gene accounts for under half, and the others remain unexplained. The DNA gave D and trimming, while V, J and clone size come from that table. This sample lists 85,000 or so clones; 86% were detected once. The ten largest clonotypes hold 5.6% of the sample.

Per the publication, the time point label means: about 28 days (+/-7) after the second vaccine dose. Because spike-specific TCR depth and breadth did not differ between the two schedules, AZD1222 recipients who got a second dose at roughly 4 weeks were pooled with those who got a second dose at roughly 12 weeks. Samples from vaccinated people were obtained from the UK trials COV001 and COV002, which included a single-blind randomized controlled phase 2/3 trial of AZD1222 (ChAdOx1 nCoV-19) in healthy adults. For TCRbeta chain sequencing, PBMC samples from trial participants were taken at day 0 and at day 28 after the second dose. From a lookup of the germline V gene, CDR1 and CDR2 are ENHRY and SYGVKD. The CDR3, from cysteine to phenylalanine, totals 14 residues. This entry keeps only the CDR3 DNA: 42 bases, framed from base 1. Between the V and J ends, shortened by 3 bases and 6 bases respectively, the junction contains 13 bases.

The sequence came from an adult who received the AZD1222 COVID-19 vaccine. The rearrangement joined TRBV10-3 to TRBJ2-3; the D gene identity is not certain. Sequences were derived from peripheral blood, sampled 28 days after the second AZD1222 dose. The nucleotides read TGTGCCATCAGTGACGCCTTTAACTCGGATACGCAGTATTTT. The translation is CAISDAFNSDTQYF.